The clone carrying this T cell receptor (beta chain) showed up just a few times. Extracted from the samples, RNA was reverse transcribed into cDNA to serve as the sequencing template. The data were produced by immunoSEQ multiplex PCR, yet TCRdb's version contains in-frame clones alone and is incomplete. The table has about 69,000 clones, 60% seen once; the top ten hold under 20%. Lesional scalp tissue (obtained by punch biopsy) and peripheral blood were collected from alopecia areata patients. The data are from a study of CD8+ T cells in alopecia areata. Study-level background: Tofacitinib was given for 6 to 18 months, then stopped for 6 months.

This receptor was identified in a human donor with alopecia areata. This specimen was CD8+ T cells sorted from blood, taken at week 0.

The CDR3 DNA follows: TGTGCCAGCAGCCCCGGGGTCACGGCGCAGGGCTACACCTTC. This translates into CASSPGVTAQGYTF. The chain recombines TRBV9 with TRBJ1-2; D call uncertain. The CDR3 length is 14 residues. V shed 4 bases and J shed 8 bases, with 18 bases lying between them. Germline V CDR1 and CDR2: SGDLS, YYNGEE.